One sample yielded the 22 T cell receptor beta chains listed below, sequenced in a study of blood T cell repertoires in COVID-19. Sequencing was performed with immunoSEQ multiplex PCR; in TCRdb, only in-frame clones are kept and a portion is missing. The sample consists of 120,000 or so clones, roughly 80% of them appearing once. Sequences were obtained from peripheral blood. The receptors derive from a man in his sixties or seventies with acute or convalescent COVID-19.

This sequence joins TRBV28 and TRBJ2-1; 11 positions match TRBD2. This CDR3 has 21 amino acids. Trimming cost V 6 bases and J 0 bases; bases outside gene matches: 19. Germline V gene data show CDR1 as MDHEN and CDR2 as SYDVKM. Here the CDR3 DNA reads TGTGCCAGCAGGACCGGAGGCTTGGGGACTAGCGGAGTTACCTCCTACAATGAGCAGTTCTTC. As protein: CASRTGGLGTSGVTSYNEQFF.

The J gene is TRBJ2-1, the V gene TRBV19; 11 positions match TRBD1. Looked up from germline, CDR1 is LNHDA and CDR2 is SQIVND (reference sequence). The CDR3 has 16 residues. V was clipped by 2 bases and J by 6 bases; unmatched bases: 6. This chain's CDR3 is CASSIWGQGVGNEQFF. CDR3 sequence (DNA): TGTGCCAGTAGTATATGGGGACAGGGGGTAGGCAATGAGCAGTTCTTC.

This clone was seen a few times. The chain uses TRBV30 and TRBJ2-1; maybe TRBD2 (5 bases). The CDR3 extends over 12 amino acids. V lost 2 bases and J lost 11, with 13 bases in between. Germline CDR1 GTSNPN, CDR2 SVGIG (reference sequence). As DNA, the CDR3 is TGTGCCTGGAGTTATTCTGCGGGTAAGCAGTTCTTC. It translates to CAWSYSAGKQFF.

V is TRBV6-5 and J is TRBJ1-2; TRBD1 matches 7 bases. The CDR3 has 14 residues. Trimming took 7 bases from V and 4 from J; bases not matched to a gene: 9. Germline CDR1 and CDR2: MNHEY and SVGAGI. DNA of the CDR3: TGTGCCAGCACTCCTGTCTCAGGGGGCTATGGCTACACCTTC. It yields the protein CASTPVSGGYGYTF.

The chain employs TRBV7-6 and TRBJ2-3; possible D gene TRBD2, 5 bases. From germline, CDR1 is SGHVS and CDR2 FNYEAQ. The V gene lost 3 bases and the J gene lost 2 bases, with 12 bases spanning the gap. This CDR3 spans 15 amino acids. This CDR3 is CASSFLGLYTDTQYF. In DNA, the CDR3 is TGTGCCAGCAGCTTTCTTGGACTGTACACAGATACGCAGTATTTT. The full variable domain, completed using reference TRBV7-6 and TRBJ2-3, is GAGVSQSPRYKVTKRGQDVALRCDPISGHVSLYWYRQALGQGPEFLTYFNYEAQQDKSGLPNDRFSAERPEGSISTLTIQRTEQRDSAMYRCASSFLGLYTDTQYFGPGTRLTVL.

This clone appeared a single time. The chain couples TRBV4-1 to TRBJ2-7, with 10 nucleotides matching TRBD1. V gave up 6 bases and J gave up 6 bases; unmatched junction bases: 8. The V gene's germline CDR1 is MGHRA and CDR2 YSYEKL. The CDR3 sequence is 14 residues long. CDR3 sequence: CASRPGQGSLEQYF. In DNA, the CDR3 is TGCGCCAGCAGGCCGGGACAGGGGTCTCTCGAGCAGTACTTC.

This chain links TRBV5-1 with TRBJ2-5; the match to TRBD1 covers 8 bases. The length of the CDR3 is 13 residues. Germline CDR1 and CDR2: SGHRS and YFSETQ. Germline trimming cut 1 base from V and 5 bases from J; bases unmatched to any gene: 1. CDR3 DNA sequence: TGCGCCAGCAGCTTGAACAGGGGGGAGACCCAGTACTTC. This encodes CASSLNRGETQYF. Variable domain in full (rest from reference TRBV5-1 and TRBJ2-5): KAGVTQTPRYLIKTRGQQVTLSCSPISGHRSVSWYQQTPGQGLQFLFEYFSETQRNKGNFPGRFSGRQFSNSRSEMNVSTLELGDSALYLCASSLNRGETQYFGPGTRLLVL.

The rearrangement joins TRBV29-1 to TRBJ2-1, with D possibly TRBD2 on 6 matching bases. This CDR3 spans 11 amino acids. CDR1 SQVTM and CDR2 ANQGSEA come from the germline V gene. V gave up 7 bases and J gave up 8 bases, with 12 bases separating them. Written as DNA, the CDR3 is TGCAGCGCCCGGGGGAGCTATGAGCAGTTCTTC. This sequence encodes CSARGSYEQFF.

This clone has only a few counts. The J gene is TRBJ1-6, the V gene TRBV9, with TRBD1 matching over 8 bases. With 3 bases clipped from V and 7 bases from J, the junction kept 3 bases outside the gene matches. Looked up from germline, CDR1 is SGDLS and CDR2 is YYNGEE. The CDR3 is 14 residues long. In nucleotides, the CDR3 is TGTGCCAGCAGCGGGCGACAGGGGAATTCACCCCTCCACTTT. Translating it yields CASSGRQGNSPLHF.

This clone was observed a few times. The chain couples TRBV7-9 to TRBJ2-7; 10 positions agree with TRBD1. With 4 bases clipped from V and 6 bases from J, the junction kept 9 bases outside the gene matches. Germline values: CDR1 SEHNR, CDR2 FQNEAQ (reference sequence). The CDR3 runs 15 residues. CDR3 region: CASSSEDRGRSEQYF. CDR3 in DNA: TGTGCCAGCAGCTCGGAGGACAGGGGGAGGTCCGAGCAGTACTTC.

J is TRBJ1-2 and V is TRBV27, with D unresolved. Trimming removed 4 bases at V and 4 bases at J, with 10 bases between. The CDR3 loop spans 13 amino acids. Germline CDR1 is MNHEY and CDR2 is SMNVEV (reference sequence). The CDR3, as DNA: TGTGCCAGCAGTTCCCCCCCCATCTATGGCTACACCTTC. It translates to CASSSPPIYGYTF.

V is TRBV18 and J is TRBJ2-1, with TRBD2 identical over 11 bases. CDR1 and CDR2 (germline): KGHSH, LQKENI. CDR3 length equals 15 residues. Trimming at V came to 3 bases and at J to 6 bases, leaving 4 bases not matched to a gene. CDR3 in DNA: TGTGCCAGCTCACCGACACTAGCGGGAGTCAATGAGCAGTTCTTC. Translating it yields CASSPTLAGVNEQFF.

This chain connects TRBV28 to TRBJ2-3, with TRBD2 as a possible D gene (5 bases). Per the germline V gene, CDR1 is MDHEN and CDR2 is SYDVKM. The length of the CDR3 is 14 residues. Between the trimmed V and J ends, which lost 7 bases and 5 bases, there was a span of 16 bases. The CDR3 region has the DNA TGTGCCAGCAAAGGCCCGCGGGTAGGAGATACGCAGTATTTT. Translated, it gives CASKGPRVGDTQYF.

The chain is built from TRBV11-2 and TRBJ1-2, with D unclear. Germline V gene data show CDR1 as SGHAT and CDR2 as FQNNGV. V was shortened by 5 bases and J by 8 bases, with 9 bases between the two germline ends. This CDR3 spans 11 amino acids. The CDR3 DNA sequence: TGTGCCAGCAGCCTGAGAGGGGGCTACACCTTC. Amino acid sequence: CASSLRGGYTF.

The chain carries TRBV19 and TRBJ2-3, with D unresolved. The CDR3 loop spans 15 amino acids. From germline, CDR1 is LNHDA and CDR2 SQIVND (reference sequence). Trimming cost V 8 bases and J 2 bases, with 17 bases left between them. The CDR3 loop reads CASSSPIAFTDTQYF. For the CDR3, the DNA is TGTGCCAGTTCTTCGCCTATTGCGTTCACAGATACGCAGTATTTT.

The chain couples TRBV11-3 to TRBJ2-3, with 7 bases that match TRBD1. Germline V gene data show CDR1 as SGHNT and CDR2 as YENEEA. Trimming cost V 1 base and J 8 bases; bases outside gene matches: 3. This CDR3 comprises 13 residues. The CDR3 DNA reads TGTGCCAGCAGCTTAGTTCCAGGGGGTACGCAGTATTTT. Its translation: CASSLVPGGTQYF.

This sequence joins TRBV5-1 and TRBJ2-7; the match to TRBD1 covers 11 bases. The CDR3 has 15 amino acids. Germline V gives CDR1 SGHRS, CDR2 YFSETQ. V lost 3 bases, J lost 3 bases, and 5 bases stayed unmatched. The CDR3 region is CASSWTGGLNYEQYF. The CDR3 DNA sequence: TGCGCCAGCAGCTGGACAGGGGGCTTGAACTACGAGCAGTACTTC. Full variable domain (remainder filled in from reference TRBV5-1 and TRBJ2-7): KAGVTQTPRYLIKTRGQQVTLSCSPISGHRSVSWYQQTPGQGLQFLFEYFSETQRNKGNFPGRFSGRQFSNSRSEMNVSTLELGDSALYLCASSWTGGLNYEQYFGPGTRLTVT.

J is TRBJ1-3 and V is TRBV3-1 (or the pseudogene TRBV3-2); D remains ambiguous. This CDR3 is 14 amino acids long. Germline assignment: CDR1 LGHDT and CDR2 YNNKEL (reference sequence). Trimming shortened V by 11 bases and J by 4 bases, and 18 bases separated the two germline ends. CDR3 sequence reads: CAVALGGIGNTIYF. DNA for the CDR3: TGTGCCGTCGCCCTGGGAGGGATCGGAAACACCATATATTTT.

The J gene is TRBJ2-5, the V gene TRBV7-9; a possible D gene is TRBD2 (6 bases). V dropped 5 bases and J dropped 0 bases, with 10 bases sitting between them. CDR1 is SEHNR and CDR2 is FQNEAQ in the germline V gene (reference sequence). This CDR3 spans 14 amino acids. CDR3 protein: CASSRGDYQETQYF. The CDR3 bases are TGTGCCAGCAGCCGAGGGGACTACCAAGAGACCCAGTACTTC.

This chain uses TRBV30 with TRBJ1-4; D gene unclear. The germline V and J ends were trimmed by 2 bases and 3 bases, with 10 bases remaining between them. The CDR3 is 14 residues long. Germline V gene data show CDR1 as GTSNPN and CDR2 as SVGIG (reference sequence). The CDR3 DNA reads TGTGCCTGGAGTCAGAGTCGGGCTAATGAAAAACTGTTTTTT. Protein product: CAWSQSRANEKLFF.

The genes are TRBV15 and TRBJ2-2; D not certain. Between the trimmed V and J ends, which lost 0 bases and 6 bases, there was a span of 8 bases. The CDR3 totals 14 residues. CDR1 and CDR2 (germline): LNHNV, YYDKDF (reference sequence). The DNA of the CDR3 is TGTGCCACCAGCAGAGATCGAGCTGCCGGGGAGCTGTTTTTT. It codes for CATSRDRAAGELFF.

This clone was detected once. V gene TRBV7-3 combines with J gene TRBJ2-3, with TRBD2 identical over 10 bases. The CDR3 is made up of 15 amino acids. Germline lookup yields CDR1 SGHTA and CDR2 FQGTGA. V was pared by 5 bases and J by 2 bases, with 4 bases of the junction left unmatched. This CDR3 is CASSELAGNTDTQYF. CDR3 bases: TGTGCCAGCAGCGAACTAGCGGGGAACACAGATACGCAGTATTTT.